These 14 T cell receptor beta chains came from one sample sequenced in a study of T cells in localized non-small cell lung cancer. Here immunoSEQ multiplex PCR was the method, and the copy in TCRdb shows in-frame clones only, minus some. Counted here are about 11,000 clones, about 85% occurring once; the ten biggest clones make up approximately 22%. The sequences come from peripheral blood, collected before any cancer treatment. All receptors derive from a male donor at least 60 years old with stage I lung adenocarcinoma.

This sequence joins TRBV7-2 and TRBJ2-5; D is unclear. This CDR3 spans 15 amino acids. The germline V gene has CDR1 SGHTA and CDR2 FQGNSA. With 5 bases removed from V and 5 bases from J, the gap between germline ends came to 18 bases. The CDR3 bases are TGTGCCAGCAGCGTGCTCCCGGGTTCCACTGAGACCCAGTACTTC. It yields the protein CASSVLPGSTETQYF.

CDR3 DNA: TGTGCCAGCAGTTCGGGGACAGGGCCCCCCTACGAGCAGTACTTC. Translated: CASSSGTGPPYEQYF. The chain is built from TRBV28 and TRBJ2-7, with 9 bases fitting TRBD1. V was pared by 4 bases and J by 2 bases, with 6 bases of the junction left unmatched. Germline CDR1 is MDHEN and CDR2 is SYDVKM. This CDR3 is 15 amino acids long.

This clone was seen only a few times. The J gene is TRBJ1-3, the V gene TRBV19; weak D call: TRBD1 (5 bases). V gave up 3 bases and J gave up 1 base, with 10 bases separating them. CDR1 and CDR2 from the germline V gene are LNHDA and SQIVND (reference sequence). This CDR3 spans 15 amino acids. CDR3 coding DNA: TGTGCCAGTAGTATTGACAGTTGGTCTGGAAACACCATATATTTT. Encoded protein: CASSIDSWSGNTIYF.

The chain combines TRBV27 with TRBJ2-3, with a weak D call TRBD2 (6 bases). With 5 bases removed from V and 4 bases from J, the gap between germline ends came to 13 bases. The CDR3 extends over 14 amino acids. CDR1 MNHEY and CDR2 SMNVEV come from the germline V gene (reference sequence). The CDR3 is CASSQNRLADTQYF. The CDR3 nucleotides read TGTGCCAGCAGTCAAAATCGACTAGCAGATACGCAGTATTTT.

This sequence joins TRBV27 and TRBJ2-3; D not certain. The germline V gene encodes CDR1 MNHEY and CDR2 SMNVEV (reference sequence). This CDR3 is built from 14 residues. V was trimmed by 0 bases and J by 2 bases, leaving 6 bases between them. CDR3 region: CASSLSASTDTQYF. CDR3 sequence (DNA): TGTGCCAGCAGTTTATCGGCCTCCACAGATACGCAGTATTTT.

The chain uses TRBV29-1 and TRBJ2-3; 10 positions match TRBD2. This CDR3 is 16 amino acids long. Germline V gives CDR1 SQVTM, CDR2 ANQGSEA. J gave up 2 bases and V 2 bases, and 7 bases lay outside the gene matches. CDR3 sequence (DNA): TGCAGCGTTGAAATTCTAGCGGGGGCCTACACAGATACGCAGTATTTT. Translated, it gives CSVEILAGAYTDTQYF.

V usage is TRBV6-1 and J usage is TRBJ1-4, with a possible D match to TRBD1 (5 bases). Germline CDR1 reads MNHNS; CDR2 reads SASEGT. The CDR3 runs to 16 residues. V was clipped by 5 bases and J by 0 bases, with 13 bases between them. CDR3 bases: TGTGCCAGCAGTCAAGACAGCCTTGCAACTAATGAAAAACTGTTTTTT. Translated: CASSQDSLATNEKLFF.

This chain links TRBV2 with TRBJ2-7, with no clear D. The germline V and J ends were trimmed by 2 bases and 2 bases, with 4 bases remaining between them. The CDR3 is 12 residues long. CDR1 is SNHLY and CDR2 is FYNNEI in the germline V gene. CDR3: CASSEPAYEQYF. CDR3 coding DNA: TGTGCCAGCAGTGAACCAGCCTACGAGCAGTACTTC.

The CDR3 loop reads CASSYTTGTAYEQYF. DNA for the CDR3: TGTGCCAGCAGCTATACGACGGGGACTGCCTACGAGCAGTACTTC. The chain is built from TRBV6-5 and TRBJ2-7; possibly TRBD2 for D (6 bases). CDR3 length: 15 residues. Germline CDR1 and CDR2: MNHEY and SVGAGI. Trimming stripped 6 bases from V and 2 bases from J, with 17 bases between.

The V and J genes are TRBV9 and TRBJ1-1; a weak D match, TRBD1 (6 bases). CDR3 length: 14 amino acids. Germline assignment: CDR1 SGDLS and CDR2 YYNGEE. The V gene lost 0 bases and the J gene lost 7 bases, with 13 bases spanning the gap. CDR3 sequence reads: CASSVDGGKGEAFF. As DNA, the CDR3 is TGTGCCAGCAGCGTAGATGGGGGCAAAGGTGAAGCTTTCTTT.

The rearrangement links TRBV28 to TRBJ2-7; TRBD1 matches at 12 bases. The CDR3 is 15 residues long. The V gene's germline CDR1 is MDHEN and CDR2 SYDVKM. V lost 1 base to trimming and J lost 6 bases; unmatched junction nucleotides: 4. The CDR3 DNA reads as TGTGCCAGCAGTTTATCCGGGACAGGGGGCGTCGAGCAGTACTTC. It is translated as CASSLSGTGGVEQYF.

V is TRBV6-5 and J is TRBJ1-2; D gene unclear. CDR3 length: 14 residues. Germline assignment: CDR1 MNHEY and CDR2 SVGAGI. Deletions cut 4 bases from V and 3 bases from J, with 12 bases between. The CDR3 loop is CASSSPLSHYGYTF. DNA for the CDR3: TGTGCCAGCAGTTCCCCCCTCTCCCACTATGGCTACACCTTC.

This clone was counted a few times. CDR3 nucleotides: TGTGCCAGCGGCCAAAGGGGGCGCGGCTATGGCTACACCTTC. It translates to CASGQRGRGYGYTF. The V gene is TRBV13, the J gene TRBJ1-2; TRBD1 aligns across 7 bases. Looked up from germline, CDR1 is PRHDT and CDR2 is FYEKMQ (reference sequence). This CDR3 contains 14 residues. Germline trimming cut 8 bases from V and 4 bases from J; bases unmatched to any gene: 10.

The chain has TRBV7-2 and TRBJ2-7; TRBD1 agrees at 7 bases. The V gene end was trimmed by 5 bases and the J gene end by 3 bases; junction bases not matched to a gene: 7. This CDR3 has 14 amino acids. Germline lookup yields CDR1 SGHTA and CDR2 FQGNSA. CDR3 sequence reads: CASSRGQSVYEQYF. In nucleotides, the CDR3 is TGTGCCAGCAGCCGGGGACAGTCGGTCTACGAGCAGTACTTC.